This TCR beta chain was observed in a study of T cell clones after liver transplantation. Whole-study context: HCV positivity affected three of eight recipients; the rest lacked autoimmune or viral indications.

This CDR3 comprises 17 residues. Deletions cut 2 bases from V and 2 bases from J, with 19 bases between. CDR1 and CDR2 from the germline V gene are LNHDA and SQIVND (reference sequence). Profiling relied on immunoSEQ multiplex PCR, and the TCRdb table lists in-frame clones only, not all of them. The table lists some 80,000 clones, less than 90% of them singletons. The chain carries TRBV19 and TRBJ2-7; possible D gene TRBD2, 7 bases. This receptor was obtained from a human patient who received a liver transplant. Some T cells could come from the graft donor. Sequenced here: CD4+ T cells from blood, sampled less than 50 months after liver transplant. In nucleotides, the CDR3 is TGTGCCAGTAGTATAAGGGGGGGGGCCTCAATTCCCTACGAGCAGTACTTC. It yields the protein CASSIRGGASIPYEQYF.